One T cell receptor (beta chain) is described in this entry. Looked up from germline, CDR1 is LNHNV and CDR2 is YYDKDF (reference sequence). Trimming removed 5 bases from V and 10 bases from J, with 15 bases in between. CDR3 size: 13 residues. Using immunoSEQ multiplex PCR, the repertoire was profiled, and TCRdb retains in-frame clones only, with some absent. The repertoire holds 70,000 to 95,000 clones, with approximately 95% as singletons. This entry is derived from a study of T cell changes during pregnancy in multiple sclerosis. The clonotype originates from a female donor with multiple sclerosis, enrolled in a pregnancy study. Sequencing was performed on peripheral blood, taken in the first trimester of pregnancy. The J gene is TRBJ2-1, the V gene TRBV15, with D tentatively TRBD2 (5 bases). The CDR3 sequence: CATSVPGGFEQFF. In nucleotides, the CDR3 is TGTGCCACCAGCGTGCCGGGCGGGTTCGAGCAGTTCTTC.